Listed here are 5 T cell receptor beta chains from one sample, sequenced in a study of blood T cell repertoires in COVID-19. Assay used: immunoSEQ multiplex PCR; TCRdb lists only in-frame clones, some missing. The sample lists 160,000 or so clones, 80% occurring once. Sequenced material: PBMCs or T cells enriched from blood (not recorded which). These receptors came from a woman aged 60-75 years who had recovered from COVID-19.

The V gene is TRBV2, the J gene TRBJ1-5; maybe TRBD1 (5 bases). Deletions cut 2 bases from V and 3 bases from J, with 14 bases between. The germline V gene has CDR1 SNHLY and CDR2 FYNNEI. This CDR3 has 16 amino acids. CDR3 DNA sequence: TGTGCCAGCAGTGAACTATCCCAGGGACTCAATCAGCCCCAGCATTTT. Translation gives CASSELSQGLNQPQHF. Together with reference TRBV2 and TRBJ1-5, the CDR3 gives the full variable domain: EPEVTQTPSHQVTQMGQEVILRCVPISNHLYFYWYRQILGQKVEFLVSFYNNEISEKSEIFDDQFSVERPDGSNFTLKIRSTKLEDSAMYFCASSELSQGLNQPQHFGDGTRLSIL.

The chain has TRBV9 and TRBJ2-3, with a weak D call TRBD2 (5 bases). V lost 2 bases and J lost 0, with 16 bases in between. The CDR3 runs 17 residues. The germline gives CDR1 SGDLS, CDR2 YYNGEE. DNA of the CDR3: TGTGCCAGCAGCGTTTTAGCGCGGGCGATTAGCACAGATACGCAGTATTTT. Encoded protein: CASSVLARAISTDTQYF.

This clone occurred many times. The chain uses TRBV19 and TRBJ2-2; TRBD2 is a possible D gene (7 bases). Germline-derived CDR1 and CDR2 are LNHDA and SQIVND (reference sequence). V dropped 7 bases and J dropped 1 base, with 19 bases sitting between them. This CDR3 region has 17 residues. CDR3 nucleotide sequence: TGTGCCAGTATCCCTAGGGGGGGATCACGGAACACCGGGGAGCTGTTTTTT. As protein: CASIPRGGSRNTGELFF.

This clone occurred a few times. The rearrangement links TRBV7-2 to TRBJ1-1; tentatively, D is TRBD1 (6 bases). Germline V CDR1 and CDR2: SGHTA, FQGNSA. The CDR3 loop spans 14 amino acids. V was cut by 7 bases and J by 0 bases, with 12 bases left in between. CDR3 DNA sequence: TGTGCCAGCACCGGGGGGGGCCTGAACACTGAAGCTTTCTTT. It yields the protein CASTGGGLNTEAFF.

The chain combines TRBV15 with TRBJ2-1; 9 bases line up with TRBD2. The germline V gene encodes CDR1 LNHNV and CDR2 YYDKDF (reference sequence). With V trimmed by 0 bases and J by 8 bases, 8 bases remained unmatched. The CDR3 extends over 16 amino acids. The CDR3 here is CATSRDPGGGAYEQFF. CDR3 DNA sequence: TGTGCCACCAGCAGAGATCCTGGCGGGGGGGCGTATGAGCAGTTCTTC.